This T cell receptor beta chain comes out of a study of early T cells in non-severe SARS-CoV-2 infection. Concerning this clonotype itself: Its specificity is unknown.

Molecules of cDNA were individually given unique molecular identifiers that were attached to them. TCRdb called the 5' RACE reads again in MiXCR, with one record for every CDR3 protein. The top ten clones hold 4% to 4.5% of a sample with about 64,000 distinct CDR3 sequences, roughly 13% of them seen once. Study-level findings and limits: In VDJdb matching, anti-spike CD8 responses were favored while private and CD4 specificities went missing.

The germline V gene encodes CDR1 MDHEN and CDR2 SYDVKM. V was trimmed by 5 bases and J by 10 bases, leaving 12 bases between them. This CDR3 is built from 12 residues. Sequenced sample: whole blood. The chain has TRBV28 and TRBJ2-1; a weak D match, TRBD1 (6 bases). The TCR originated in an adult who was a healthcare worker with PCR-confirmed SARS-CoV-2 infection or an uninfected control (not recorded which). CDR3 sequence (DNA): TGTGCCAGCAGTCCGGGACATAGGGAGCAGTTCTTC. Protein sequence: CASSPGHREQFF.